This T cell receptor (beta chain) was sequenced during a study of technical replicates of blood from several donors. This table comes from immunoSEQ multiplex PCR, and its TCRdb copy is limited to in-frame clones, with some not included. The data hold 60,000 to 90,000 clones, with 95% to 97% observed a single time. Material for sequencing was T cells isolated from PBMCs. The source is a human donor in good health.

As DNA, the CDR3 is TGCAGCGTCGAGGACAGGGCTTCCCAAGAGACCCAGTACTTC. Translating gives CSVEDRASQETQYF. V is TRBV29-1 and J is TRBJ2-5, with 8 bases matching TRBD1. The CDR3 is 14 amino acids. From germline, CDR1 is SQVTM and CDR2 ANQGSEA. After removal of 6 bases from V and 1 base from J, the junction contained 7 bases not matched to a gene. Drawing the rest from reference TRBV29-1 and TRBJ2-5, the complete variable domain is SAVISQKPSRDICQRGTSLTIQCQVDSQVTMMFWYRQQPGQSLTLIATANQGSEATYESGFVIDKFPISRPNLTFSTLTVSNMSPEDSSIYLCSVEDRASQETQYFGPGTRLLVL.